Presented here are 27 T cell receptor beta chains from one specimen sequenced in a study of blood T cells in healthy people across ages. For the second PCR, which ran for roughly 7 to 11 cycles, a sample-barcoded 5' primer and a J-beta primer mix were used. TCRdb reprocessed the 5' RACE reads with MiXCR, giving one entry per CDR3 protein. The table includes some 1.7 million distinct CDR3 sequences, 28% detected once. Sequencing was carried out using blood. The receptors were gathered from a woman in her thirties in good health.

The V gene is TRBV9, the J gene TRBJ2-7, with D possibly TRBD1 on 5 matching bases. The germline V gene has CDR1 SGDLS and CDR2 YYNGEE. The CDR3 covers 15 residues. Trimming shortened V by 3 bases and J by 6 bases, and 19 bases separated the two germline ends. As DNA, the CDR3 is TGTGCCAGCAGCGCCACACAGGTAACGGCCTCCGAGCAGTACTTC. Its translation: CASSATQVTASEQYF.

The CDR3 sequence: CASSVADQETQYF. CDR3 sequence (DNA): TGTGCCAGCAGCGTAGCGGATCAAGAGACCCAGTACTTC. The chain has TRBV9 and TRBJ2-5; D gene ambiguous. CDR1 and CDR2 (germline): SGDLS, YYNGEE. This CDR3 contains 13 residues. V dropped 0 bases and J dropped 2 bases, with 5 bases sitting between them.

The rearrangement joins TRBV7-9 to TRBJ2-4; D gene uncertain. The CDR3 sequence is 16 residues long. The germline V and J ends were trimmed by 5 bases and 0 bases, with 14 bases remaining between them. Per germline, CDR1 SEHNR and CDR2 FQNEAQ (reference sequence). The CDR3: CASSLLARVAKNIQYF. CDR3 coding DNA: TGTGCCAGCAGCCTCCTGGCTAGGGTAGCCAAAAACATTCAGTACTTC.

This rearrangement joins TRBV5-1 to TRBJ2-1, with TRBD1 as a possible D gene (6 bases). Germline V gives CDR1 SGHRS, CDR2 YFSETQ. V lost 3 bases to trimming and J lost 6 bases, with 22 bases between them. The CDR3 is 17 amino acids. This chain's CDR3 is CASSSTGAGARGNEQFF. The DNA for the CDR3 is TGCGCCAGCAGCTCGACTGGTGCAGGGGCCCGCGGCAATGAGCAGTTCTTC.

This sequence joins TRBV7-2 and TRBJ2-7; TRBD1 matches at 12 bases. V gave up 1 base and J gave up 10 bases; unmatched junction bases: 23. Germline-derived CDR1 and CDR2 are SGHTA and FQGNSA. The CDR3 consists of 20 residues. The CDR3 here is CASSLVAPGTGGLGRETQYF. CDR3 nucleotide sequence: TGTGCCAGCAGCTTAGTGGCCCCCGGGACAGGGGGCTTGGGAAGGGAGACTCAGTACTTC.

The rearrangement uses TRBV18 and TRBJ1-2; D is unclear. Per germline, CDR1 KGHSH and CDR2 LQKENI. The ends were cut back, 3 bases at V and 4 bases at J, with 15 bases in the middle. The CDR3 extends over 15 amino acids. The CDR3 here is CASSPLRWESYGYTF. The CDR3 DNA reads as TGTGCCAGCTCACCCCTAAGGTGGGAGAGCTATGGCTACACCTTC.

The sample holds a few counts of this clonotype. The CDR3 DNA reads as TGTGCCAGCAGCTTTACAGGGAACCACGAGCAGTACTTC. The encoded protein is CASSFTGNHEQYF. The chain uses TRBV11-2 and TRBJ2-7, with TRBD1 as a possible D gene (6 bases). In germline, CDR1 is SGHAT, CDR2 FQNNGV. The CDR3 runs 13 residues. Trimming shortened V by 3 bases and J by 5 bases, and 11 bases separated the two germline ends.

In this sample, this clonotype turned up a few times. This rearrangement joins TRBV20-1 to TRBJ2-4; 8 nucleotides align to TRBD1. The J call may be incorrect, as the DNA end agrees better with TRBJ2-7. This CDR3 contains 13 residues. CDR1 and CDR2 (germline): DFQATT, SNEGSKA (reference sequence). CDR3 nucleotide sequence: TGCAGTGCTACATGGACAGGGTACTACGAGCAGTACTTC. As protein: CSATWTGYYEQYF.

A word on this clonotype: This may arise from a read error, as a much more abundant clone is one base away. V usage is TRBV5-1 and J usage is TRBJ2-5; TRBD2 matches at 7 bases. The CDR3 loop spans 15 amino acids. Per the germline V gene, CDR1 is SGHRS and CDR2 is YFSETQ. CDR3 bases: TGCGCCAGCAGAAATGGCGGGAGCTTCCAAGAGTCCCAGTACTTC. It codes for CASRNGGSFQESQYF.

J is TRBJ2-3 and V is TRBV5-1; D possibly corresponds to TRBD1 (6 bases). The V end lost 6 bases, the J end lost 2 bases, and 13 bases lay between the germline ends. The germline V gene has CDR1 SGHRS and CDR2 YFSETQ. This CDR3 region has 14 residues. CDR3 amino acids: CASKSGQPTDTQYF. As DNA, the CDR3 is TGCGCCAGCAAATCTGGACAGCCCACAGATACGCAGTATTTT.

Worth noting for this clonotype: A much larger clone lies a single base off, so this may be a read error. This sequence joins TRBV29-1 and TRBJ2-3, with 11 bases that match TRBD2. The germline CDR1 and CDR2 sequences are SQVTM and ANQGSEA. The CDR3 consists of 17 residues. The CDR3 spells CSAEDSPSGGLTDTQYF. CDR3 DNA sequence: TGCAGCGCTGAAGATTCGCCTAGCGGGGGGTTGACAGATACGCAGTATTTT.

The chain couples TRBV29-1 to TRBJ1-5; D call uncertain. In germline, CDR1 is SQVTM, CDR2 ANQGSEA. This CDR3 spans 13 amino acids. V was clipped by 4 bases and J by 5 bases, with 12 bases between them. In DNA form, the CDR3 reads TGCAGCGTTGCGTTCCAGGATCATCAGCCCCAGCATTTT. Protein: CSVAFQDHQPQHF.

The rearrangement links TRBV28 to TRBJ2-3; D gene ambiguous. This CDR3 contains 11 residues. The germline V and J ends were trimmed by 10 bases and 2 bases, with 7 bases remaining between them. Germline assignment: CDR1 MDHEN and CDR2 SYDVKM. The CDR3 coding sequence is TGTGCCACCATCTACACAGATACGCAGTATTTT. It is translated as CATIYTDTQYF.

The chain carries TRBV5-5 and TRBJ1-3, with D maybe TRBD1 (6 bases). The V gene lost 0 bases and the J gene lost 4 bases, with 14 bases spanning the gap. Germline-derived CDR1 and CDR2 are SGHKS and YYEKEE (reference sequence). The CDR3 has 16 amino acids. Written as DNA, the CDR3 is TGTGCCAGCAGCTTGGTCCCCTGGACAGCAGGAAACACCATATATTTT. It codes for CASSLVPWTAGNTIYF.

This clonotype was observed a handful of times. This chain uses TRBV6-5 with TRBJ1-2; D is unresolved. CDR3 length equals 15 residues. The germline V gene has CDR1 MNHEY and CDR2 SVGAGI. Trimming shortened V by 10 bases and J by 0 bases, and 18 bases separated the two germline ends. CDR3 sequence: CATVGDRISNYGYTF. The DNA of the CDR3 is TGTGCCACGGTCGGCGACCGCATTTCTAACTATGGCTACACCTTC.

This rearrangement joins TRBV2 to TRBJ2-5; no clear D gene. Germline CDR1 and CDR2: SNHLY and FYNNEI. The length of the CDR3 is 14 residues. V was clipped by 8 bases and J by 5 bases, with 18 bases between them. The CDR3 loop is CASQVRHLEETQYF. Written as DNA, the CDR3 is TGTGCCAGCCAGGTCAGGCACCTTGAGGAGACCCAGTACTTC. Full variable domain (remainder filled in from reference TRBV2 and TRBJ2-5): EPEVTQTPSHQVTQMGQEVILRCVPISNHLYFYWYRQILGQKVEFLVSFYNNEISEKSEIFDDQFSVERPDGSNFTLKIRSTKLEDSAMYFCASQVRHLEETQYFGPGTRLLVL.

The table lists this clonotype with a few counts. The chain links TRBV20-1 to TRBJ2-3; 12 bases agree with TRBD2. V dropped 6 bases and J dropped 2; count of bases not matched to a gene: 9. The CDR3 consists of 16 residues. Germline V CDR1 and CDR2: DFQATT, SNEGSKA (reference sequence). DNA for the CDR3: TGCAGTGCGTGTCAGACTAGCGGGGGTAACACAGATACGCAGTATTTT. It specifies CSACQTSGGNTDTQYF.

This clonotype appeared a few times. The chain joins TRBV7-9 to TRBJ2-1; tentative D call: TRBD2 (6 bases). The CDR3 is 13 residues long. With 5 bases removed from V and 10 bases from J, the gap between germline ends came to 15 bases. Germline V gene lookup returns CDR1 SEHNR and CDR2 FQNEAQ (reference sequence). CDR3 coding DNA: TGTGCCAGCAGCCAACTGACGGGGGACGAGCAGTTCTTC. It specifies CASSQLTGDEQFF.

A few counts support this clonotype. The chain couples TRBV12-3 or TRBV12-4 to TRBJ2-5, with D maybe TRBD2 (5 bases). This CDR3 has 13 residues. The V and J ends lost 7 bases and 4 bases respectively, with 13 bases between them. The CDR3 nucleotides read TGTGCCAGCACAATCCCTGGAGGAGAGACCCAGTACTTC. This translates into CASTIPGGETQYF.

As for this clonotype: Being one base from a much bigger clone, this may be a read error. This rearrangement joins TRBV6-1 to TRBJ2-1, with 8 bases identical to TRBD1. The CDR3 is made up of 18 amino acids. CDR1 is MNHNS, CDR2 SASEGT, per germline. Germline trimming cut 11 bases from V and 2 bases from J; bases unmatched to any gene: 20. CDR3 coding DNA: TGTGCCGGCAACGGCAGGGGGCTAGTTTCCCCCACCTACAATGAGCAGTTCTTC. Encoded protein: CAGNGRGLVSPTYNEQFF.

The V gene is TRBV5-6, the J gene TRBJ1-6; unclear D gene. Trimming removed 3 bases from V and 4 bases from J, with 14 bases in between. This CDR3 has 16 amino acids. Germline V gives CDR1 SGHDT, CDR2 YYEEEE. Written as DNA, the CDR3 is TGTGCCAGCAGCTCCCGCCTTCCTACTTATAATTCACCCCTCCACTTT. This codes for CASSSRLPTYNSPLHF.

The chain combines TRBV7-3 with TRBJ2-3; the D gene is possibly TRBD1 (5 bases). The CDR3 loop spans 15 amino acids. V was pared by 1 base and J by 2 bases, with 10 bases between. The V gene's germline CDR1 is SGHTA and CDR2 FQGTGA. Here the CDR3 DNA reads TGTGCCAGCAGCTTAAGCAGGGATAACACAGATACGCAGTATTTT. Its translation: CASSLSRDNTDTQYF.

The gene calls are TRBV9 and TRBJ2-3; 7 nucleotides align to TRBD2. Germline CDR1 and CDR2: SGDLS and YYNGEE. The CDR3 runs 15 residues. The J segment lost 2 bases and the V segment lost 0 bases, leaving 3 bases of the junction unmatched. In DNA form, the CDR3 reads TGTGCCAGCAGCGTAGTTACTAGCGCCACAGATACGCAGTATTTT. Protein sequence: CASSVVTSATDTQYF.

The CDR3, as DNA: TGCGCCAGCAGACATGGACAGGGGTCAACCTACGAGCAGTACTTC. This translates into CASRHGQGSTYEQYF. The rearrangement uses TRBV5-1 and TRBJ2-4; TRBD1 aligns across 9 bases. The J call may be faulty, since TRBJ2-7 better matches the DNA end. The CDR3 runs 15 residues. Germline V gene lookup returns CDR1 SGHRS and CDR2 YFSETQ.

Concerning this clonotype itself: Given a much more abundant clone one base away, this may be a read error. The J gene is TRBJ2-1, the V gene TRBV20-1; D is perhaps TRBD1 (5 bases). The length of the CDR3 is 12 residues. In germline, CDR1 is DFQATT, CDR2 SNEGSKA (reference sequence). The CDR3 coding sequence is TGCGGTGCTATCCCAGGGAAAAATGAGCAGTTCTTC. Protein product: CGAIPGKNEQFF.

The chain recombines TRBV6-1 with TRBJ2-7; possible D gene TRBD2, 5 bases. CDR1 is MNHNS, CDR2 SASEGT, per germline. Trimming removed 3 bases from V and 10 bases from J, with 16 bases in between. The CDR3 totals 13 residues. The CDR3 DNA follows: TGTGCCAGCAGTGATCCCGGGATCGTAGTTCAGTACTTC. This translates into CASSDPGIVVQYF.

The CDR3 loop reads CASRPEPAGGYTQYF. In nucleotides, the CDR3 is TGCGCCAGCAGGCCGGAGCCGGCGGGGGGATATACGCAGTATTTT. The chain combines TRBV5-1 with TRBJ2-3; 8 bases line up with TRBD2. The CDR3 consists of 15 residues. CDR1 SGHRS and CDR2 YFSETQ come from the germline V gene. Trimming removed 5 bases from V and 7 bases from J; junction bases left unmatched: 12.